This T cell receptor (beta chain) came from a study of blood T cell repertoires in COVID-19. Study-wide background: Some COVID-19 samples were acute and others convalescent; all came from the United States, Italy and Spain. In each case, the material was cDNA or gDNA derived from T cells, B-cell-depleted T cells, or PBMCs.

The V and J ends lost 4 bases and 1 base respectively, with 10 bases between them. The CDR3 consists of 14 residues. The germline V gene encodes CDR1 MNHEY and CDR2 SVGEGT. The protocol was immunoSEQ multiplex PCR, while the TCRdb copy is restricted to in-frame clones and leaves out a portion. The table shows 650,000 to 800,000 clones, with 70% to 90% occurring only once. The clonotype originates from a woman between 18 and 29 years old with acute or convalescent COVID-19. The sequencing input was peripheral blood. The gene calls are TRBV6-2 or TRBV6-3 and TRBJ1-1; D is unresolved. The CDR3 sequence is CASSLVRANTEAFF. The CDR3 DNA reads TGTGCCAGCAGTTTGGTAAGAGCGAACACTGAAGCTTTCTTT.